Listed here is a single TCR beta chain. This sample is drawn from a study of cytomegalovirus exposure and HLA in healthy donors. The CDR3 covers 14 residues. Germline assignment: CDR1 SGHTA and CDR2 FQGNSA. J was trimmed by 4 bases and V by 1 base; bases with no gene match: 3. The data were produced by immunoSEQ multiplex PCR, yet TCRdb's version contains in-frame clones alone and is incomplete. Here the sample spans a few hundred thousand clones, roughly 83% being singletons. This receptor was taken from a woman younger than 45 in good health and CMV-seropositive. Sequences were obtained from PBMCs. The chain joins TRBV7-2 to TRBJ2-7; 8 positions agree with TRBD1. CDR3 amino acids: CASSLGDRIYEQYF. The DNA for the CDR3 is TGTGCCAGCAGCTTAGGGGACAGGATTTACGAGCAGTACTTC.